The entry below gives a single TCR beta chain sequence along with its context. These data originate in a study of PD-L1 blockade in urothelial cancer. Study at large: Atezolizumab (1,200 mg intravenously every 3 weeks) began in about 2014 for patients. It was at 3 weeks (second dose) and 6 weeks after treatment start that blood was analyzed.

The time point denotes: pretreatment peripheral blood. Looked up from germline, CDR1 is MNHNY and CDR2 is SVGAGI (reference sequence). Unmatched junction bases numbered 5, after V lost 5 bases and J lost 7 bases. The CDR3 contains 13 residues. Repertoires were generated with immunoSEQ multiplex PCR, while TCRdb's copy carries only in-frame clones and drops some. Of approximately 45,000 clones listed, approximately 78% were seen once; the top ten hold roughly 1.9%. The J gene is TRBJ2-7, the V gene TRBV6-6; 10 bases agree with TRBD2. Sample: PBMCs, taken around atezolizumab (anti-PD-L1) treatment. The receptor's source is a man aged 45-65 years with urothelial cancer. The CDR3 DNA is TGTGCCAGCAGTGAGCGGGGGGGGAAAGAGCAGTACGTC. Protein: CASSERGGKEQYV.